This T cell receptor (beta chain) was recorded in a study of spatial heterogeneity in lung cancer. Time point here: sample taken at primary tumor resection. The donors were fewer than 80 patients with non-small cell lung cancer that was early-stage and untreated. The study sequenced unsorted whole RNA from tumor, nontumor lung or frozen PBMC. Study outcomes and limitations: Tallies of expanded TCRs, which were sorted into ubiquitous and regional groups, correlated with counts of ubiquitous and regional nonsynonymous mutations, respectively. Higher tumor mutation counts went along with higher counts of expanded intratumoral alpha and beta TCRs.

By proportion, this clonotype is large. Its target is unknown. This beta chain is an off-target read within a library intended for alpha chains, so its frequency means little. V was clipped by 5 bases and J by 5 bases; unmatched bases: 5. The V gene's germline CDR1 is MNHNY and CDR2 SVGAGI (reference sequence). The CDR3 loop spans 13 amino acids. Unique molecular identifiers tagged every individual TCR cDNA molecule. From the 5' RACE reads, TCRdb called clonotypes with MiXCR, one entry per CDR3 protein. Of roughly 5,100 distinct CDR3 sequences in the sample, about an eighth were seen once. Sample: lung tumor tissue, taken at surgery. V is TRBV6-6 and J is TRBJ2-7; 8 nucleotides match TRBD1. This clonotype was sampled from a male donor with early-stage non-small cell lung cancer. The CDR3 DNA follows: TGTGCCAGCAGTCCAGAGGACAGGGACGAGCAGTACTTC. Translating it yields CASSPEDRDEQYF.